This TCR beta chain was documented in a study of spatial heterogeneity in lung cancer. Each CDR3 protein gets one entry after TCRdb re-called the 5' RACE reads with MiXCR. The sample has 40,000 or so distinct CDR3 sequences; roughly 5.2% are singletons. Study-level results: Tumor TCRs that were ubiquitous and expanded showed up in blood more at resection than follow-up.

The sample's time point: sample taken at primary tumor resection. The CDR3 runs to 14 residues. The V end was cut by 1 base, the J end by 10 bases, with 11 bases between. Looked up from germline, CDR1 is MNHEY and CDR2 is SMNVEV (reference sequence). Many counts were recorded for this clonotype. The antigen remains unidentified. Sequencing was performed on PBMCs, taken at surgery. The chain couples TRBV27 to TRBJ1-6; no reliable D call. The sequence was collected from a female donor with early-stage non-small cell lung cancer. CDR3 sequence reads: CASSLFSPSSPLHF. Here the CDR3 DNA reads TGTGCCAGCAGTTTATTTTCCCCAAGCTCACCCCTCCACTTT.